These 2 T cell receptor beta chains were all obtained from the same sample, sequenced in a study of regulatory T cells in long-lasting Graves disease listed by TCRdb under 2021. The protocol used for the library was multiplex PCR. The data were produced on an Illumina HiSeq 4000. TCR beta libraries were built with iRepertoire HTBI primers and Arm-PCR amplification of CDR3 regions. TCRdb reworked the public reads: Q25 trimming with fastp, MiXCR clone assembly, productive beta chains retained. A single entry per CDR3 protein holds the most common genes and DNA from its merged rows. The sample yields 200,000 to 250,000 distinct CDR3 sequences; around 17% were counted once. The ten largest clonotypes hold 22% of the sample. The sample's time point label is to be understood as: newly diagnosed GD, antithyroid drugs for less than 3 months. RNA was extracted from PBMCs in TRIzol for both TCR sequencing and RNA sequencing.

The sequenced sample was peripheral blood mononuclear cells (PBMCs), obtained at new diagnosis, from a patient treated with antithyroid drugs. These receptors came from a female donor with Graves disease.

The V and J genes are TRBV6-1 and TRBJ1-5; D perhaps matches TRBD1 (6 bases). Trimming removed 7 bases at V and 4 bases at J, with 17 bases between. CDR3 length: 15 amino acids. CDR1 and CDR2 (germline): MNHNS, SASEGT. The DNA for the CDR3 is TGTGCCAGCACTAACACAGGGTCAGTGAATCAGCCCCAGCATTTT. Encoded protein: CASTNTGSVNQPQHF.

This clonotype was seen many times. The gene calls are TRBV7-3 and TRBJ2-3, with 10 bases lining up with TRBD2. The V gene's germline CDR1 is SGHTA and CDR2 FQGTGA. The CDR3 totals 14 residues. V trimming: 5 bases; J trimming: 3 bases; junction bases outside the gene matches: 2. The CDR3 reads CASSASGRTDTQYF. CDR3 DNA sequence: TGTGCCAGCAGCGCTAGCGGGAGAACAGATACGCAGTATTTT.